The table lists the clone carrying this T cell receptor beta chain with a count of one. The target antigen is unknown. The identical CDR3 is also encoded by other nucleotide sequences in the sample. The record originates from a study of PD-1 blockade in classical Hodgkin lymphoma. The study, taken as a whole, reports: In CD4+ cells, TCR diversity went up significantly by C4D1, but in CD8+ cells it did not.

This CDR3 comprises 15 residues. The ends were cut back, 1 base at V and 2 bases at J, with 9 bases in the middle. Germline CDR1 reads KGHSH; CDR2 reads LQKENI. As to time point: cycle 4 day 1 (C4D1), after more than 5 weeks of nivolumab. After autologous stem cell transplantation all patients relapsed, and prior brentuximab vedotin exposure differed between cohorts. Profiling relied on immunoSEQ multiplex PCR, and the TCRdb table lists in-frame clones only, not all of them. The data contain around 46,000 clones, around 87% of them singletons. This specimen consisted of peripheral blood mononuclear cells (PBMCs), obtained before the fourth cycle of nivolumab. The TCR originated in a human donor with classical Hodgkin lymphoma. The chain recombines TRBV18 with TRBJ1-5; no definite D call. The CDR3 loop is CASSPQNSRNQPQHF. The CDR3 DNA reads as TGTGCCAGCTCACCACAGAACAGCCGCAATCAGCCCCAGCATTTT.